Detailed here is one TCR beta chain. Its cognate antigen is unknown. Assay used: immunoSEQ multiplex PCR; TCRdb lists only in-frame clones, some missing. The sample shows about 140,000 clones, roughly 90% of them seen only once. The CDR3 loop spans 14 amino acids. The germline V and J ends were trimmed by 4 bases and 4 bases, with 13 bases remaining between them. Germline V gene data show CDR1 as SGHTA and CDR2 as FQGNSA. The source of the sample is a study of cytotoxic CD8 clonotypes in ibrutinib-treated CLL. Looking at the study overall: Approximately 25 partial and 2 complete responses; at median 68 months, approximately 14 remitted, roughly 12 progressed. A median about 11 months of treatment, range 6 to 36, preceded the collection of response samples. General observations from the study: Public clonotypes, found uncommonly, either contracted or stayed stable on treatment. Higher clonality was seen at ibrutinib response and a return toward baseline at progression.

Here the sequenced sample was PBMCs, taken after 12 months of ibrutinib treatment. The clonotype originates from a human donor with chronic lymphocytic leukemia. V and J are TRBV7-2 and TRBJ2-5; D might be TRBD2 (5 bases). CDR3 sequence (DNA): TGTGCCAGCAGCTCTAGCATCGGACTAGAGACCCAGTACTTC. This sequence encodes CASSSSIGLETQYF.